These 2 T cell receptor beta chains came from one sample sequenced in a study of T cells in narcolepsy. Sequencing used immunoSEQ multiplex PCR; TCRdb keeps in-frame clones, though not all of them. The sample includes 20,000 to 25,000 clones, 92% of them seen just once. The sample was CD45RA- memory CD4+ T cells from PBMCs. These receptors were taken from a human donor with narcolepsy.

J is TRBJ1-2 and V is TRBV2; no clear D. This CDR3 has 15 amino acids. Germline V lookup: CDR1 SNHLY, CDR2 FYNNEI. V lost 1 base and J 4 bases, leaving 13 bases between the germline ends. The CDR3 spells CASSEEGLGIYGYTF. CDR3 bases: TGTGCCAGCAGTGAAGAAGGGTTGGGAATCTATGGCTACACCTTC.

The chain is built from TRBV6-6 and TRBJ1-2; no firm D call. The CDR3 is made up of 14 amino acids. Trimming removed 8 bases at V and 0 bases at J, with 13 bases between. Germline CDR1 reads MNHNY; CDR2 reads SVGAGI (reference sequence). As DNA, the CDR3 is TGTGCCAGCGGGTCCATATCAGCTAACTATGGCTACACCTTC. Its protein product is CASGSISANYGYTF.